This T cell receptor (beta chain) came from a study of cytomegalovirus exposure and HLA in healthy donors. Whole-study results and caveats: A later analysis linked a missense variant in DCLRE1C to the trimming of TCR beta V and J genes. TCR beta chains associated with HLA were, in a later analysis, more clonally expanded than equally common others. A later analysis reported that several of the most significant clusters appeared to be linked to common viral pathogens, among them Epstein-Barr virus.

Comment on this clone: What it binds is not known.

Primers: 60 Vbeta forward and 13 Jbeta reverse. Assay used: immunoSEQ multiplex PCR; TCRdb lists only in-frame clones, some missing. The sample includes around 150,000 clones. The CDR3 covers 15 residues. Trimming pared 3 bases from V and 0 bases from J, leaving 10 bases between. Germline CDR1 LNHNV, CDR2 YYDKDF (reference sequence). This sequence was found in a man under 40 in good health and CMV-seronegative. The rearrangement joins TRBV15 to TRBJ2-3; tentatively, D is TRBD2 (6 bases). The sequenced sample consisted of PBMCs. The CDR3: CATSRGLESTDTQYF. The CDR3 coding sequence is TGTGCCACCAGCAGGGGACTCGAGAGCACAGATACGCAGTATTTT.